This record concerns one T cell receptor (beta chain) sequence. Its specificity is unknown. Trimming took 3 bases from V and 5 from J; bases not matched to a gene: 8. Germline V gene sequence: CDR1 SGHVS, CDR2 FNYEAQ. The CDR3 is 15 residues long. This entry is derived from a study of response to subunit inactivated influenza vaccine. TCRdb reprocessed the RT-PCR reads with MiXCR, giving one entry per CDR3 protein. Among roughly 700,000 distinct CDR3 sequences listed, approximately 14% were seen once. General observations from the study: The authors offered the suggestion that each seasonal influenza vaccination recruits few new T cells.

The source is a man aged 50-59 years who received an inactivated influenza vaccine. Sequencing was performed on PBMCs from blood, taken 14 to 15 days before vaccination. The gene calls are TRBV7-6 and TRBJ2-3; 7 bases are a match to TRBD1. The CDR3: CASSFQTGMGDTQYF. CDR3 sequence (DNA): TGTGCCAGCAGCTTCCAGACAGGGATGGGAGATACGCAGTATTTT.